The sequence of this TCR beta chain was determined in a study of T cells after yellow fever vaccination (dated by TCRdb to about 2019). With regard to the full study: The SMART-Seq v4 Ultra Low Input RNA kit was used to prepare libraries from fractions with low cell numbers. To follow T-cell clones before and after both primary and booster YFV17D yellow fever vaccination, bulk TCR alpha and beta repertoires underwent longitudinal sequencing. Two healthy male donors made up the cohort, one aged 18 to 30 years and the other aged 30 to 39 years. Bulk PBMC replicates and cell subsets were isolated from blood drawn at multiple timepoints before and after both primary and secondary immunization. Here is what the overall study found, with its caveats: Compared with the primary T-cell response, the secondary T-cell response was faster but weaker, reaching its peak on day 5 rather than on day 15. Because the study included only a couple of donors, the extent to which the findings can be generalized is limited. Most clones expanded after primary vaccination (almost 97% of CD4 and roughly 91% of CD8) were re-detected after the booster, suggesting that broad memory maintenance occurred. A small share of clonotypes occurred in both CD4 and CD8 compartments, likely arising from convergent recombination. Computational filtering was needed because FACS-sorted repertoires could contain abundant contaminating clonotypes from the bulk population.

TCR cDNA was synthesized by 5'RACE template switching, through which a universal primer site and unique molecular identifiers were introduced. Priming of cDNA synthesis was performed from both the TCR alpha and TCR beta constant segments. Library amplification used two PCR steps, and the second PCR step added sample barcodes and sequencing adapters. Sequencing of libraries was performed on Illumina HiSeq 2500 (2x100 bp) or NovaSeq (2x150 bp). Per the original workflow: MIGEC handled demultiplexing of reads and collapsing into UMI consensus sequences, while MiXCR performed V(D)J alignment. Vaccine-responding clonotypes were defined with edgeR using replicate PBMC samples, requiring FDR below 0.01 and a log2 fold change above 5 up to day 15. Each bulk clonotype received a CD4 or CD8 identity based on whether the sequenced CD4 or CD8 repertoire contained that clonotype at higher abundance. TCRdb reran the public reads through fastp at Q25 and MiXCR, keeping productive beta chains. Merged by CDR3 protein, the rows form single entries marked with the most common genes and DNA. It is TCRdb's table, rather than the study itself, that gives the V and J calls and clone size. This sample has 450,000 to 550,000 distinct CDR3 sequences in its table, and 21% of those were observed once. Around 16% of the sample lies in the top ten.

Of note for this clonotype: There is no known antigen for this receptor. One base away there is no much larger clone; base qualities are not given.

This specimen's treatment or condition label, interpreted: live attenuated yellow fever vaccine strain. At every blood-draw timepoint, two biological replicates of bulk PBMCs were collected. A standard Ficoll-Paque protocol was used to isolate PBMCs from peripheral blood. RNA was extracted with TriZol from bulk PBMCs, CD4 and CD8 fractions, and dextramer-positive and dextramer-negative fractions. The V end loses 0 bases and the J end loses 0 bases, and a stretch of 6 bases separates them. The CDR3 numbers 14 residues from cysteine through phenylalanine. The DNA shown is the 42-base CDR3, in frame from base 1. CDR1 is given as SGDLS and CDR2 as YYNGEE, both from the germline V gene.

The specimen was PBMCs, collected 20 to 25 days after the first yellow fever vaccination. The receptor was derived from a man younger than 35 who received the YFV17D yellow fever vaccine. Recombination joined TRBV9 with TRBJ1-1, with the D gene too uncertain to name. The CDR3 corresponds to CASSVAGLNTEAFF. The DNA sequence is TGTGCCAGCAGCGTAGCCGGCCTGAACACTGAAGCTTTCTTT.